This passage covers 29 T cell receptor beta chains from one sample sequenced in a study of beta chain features in type 1 diabetes. What was sequenced were expressed TCRB transcripts, since all of the isolated RNA had been reverse transcribed. TCRdb's table, derived via immunoSEQ multiplex PCR, lists solely in-frame clones and lacks some. The sample lists more than 300,000 clones; approximately 12% were seen once. Input material: naive CD4+ T cells from blood. All receptors come from a man between 18 and 29 years old in good health.

This clone was found a few times. This sequence joins TRBV5-1 and TRBJ2-7; 7 positions agree with TRBD1. The CDR3 is 16 amino acids. V shed 3 bases, J shed 5 bases, and the junction held 14 bases outside the gene matches. CDR1 is SGHRS, CDR2 YFSETQ, per germline. The CDR3 DNA follows: TGCGCCAGCAGCTCGCCTTCGTATACAGGGGCCAACGAGCAGTACTTC. Its translation is CASSSPSYTGANEQYF. The full variable domain, completed using reference TRBV5-1 and TRBJ2-7, is KAGVTQTPRYLIKTRGQQVTLSCSPISGHRSVSWYQQTPGQGLQFLFEYFSETQRNKGNFPGRFSGRQFSNSRSEMNVSTLELGDSALYLCASSSPSYTGANEQYFGPGTRLTVT.

The chain joins TRBV30 to TRBJ2-2, with D perhaps TRBD2 (6 bases). V dropped 3 bases and J dropped 3 bases, with 14 bases sitting between them. In germline, CDR1 is GTSNPN, CDR2 SVGIG (reference sequence). The length of the CDR3 is 15 residues. Written as DNA, the CDR3 is TGTGCCTGGAGCGACCTTGGAGGGGACACCGGGGAGCTGTTTTTT. Translated, it gives CAWSDLGGDTGELFF. Combining the CDR3 with reference TRBV30 and TRBJ2-2 gives the whole variable domain SQTIHQWPATLVQPVGSPLSLECTVEGTSNPNLYWYRQAAGRGLQLLFYSVGIGQISSEVPQNLSASRPQDRQFILSSKKLLLSDSGFYLCAWSDLGGDTGELFFGEGSRLTVL.

This clone was picked up a small number of times. This sequence joins TRBV28 and TRBJ2-1, with a possible D match to TRBD1 (6 bases). Germline loops: CDR1 MDHEN, CDR2 SYDVKM. CDR3 length: 17 residues. Trimming removed 5 bases from V and 0 bases from J, with 17 bases in between. The CDR3 DNA reads as TGTGCCAGCAGTGCATTCCGCAGGGGCCTCTCCTACAATGAGCAGTTCTTC. As protein: CASSAFRRGLSYNEQFF. The variable domain in full, completed from reference TRBV28 and TRBJ2-1, reads DVKVTQSSRYLVKRTGEKVFLECVQDMDHENMFWYRQDPGLGLRLIYFSYDVKMKEKGDIPEGYSVSREKKERFSLILESASTNQTSMYLCASSAFRRGLSYNEQFFGPGTRLTVL.

This clone was counted between two and nine times. The rearrangement joins TRBV6-6 to TRBJ2-7; 10 nucleotides match TRBD2. Per germline, CDR1 MNHNY and CDR2 SVGAGI (reference sequence). Germline trimming cut 0 bases from V and 2 bases from J; bases unmatched to any gene: 1. The CDR3 totals 15 residues. CDR3 in amino acids: CASSYSTSGPYEQYF. For the CDR3, the DNA is TGTGCCAGCAGTTACTCGACTAGCGGGCCCTACGAGCAGTACTTC.

There are a few counts of this clone. The rearrangement joins TRBV28 to TRBJ2-1; 8 nucleotides line up with TRBD1. The CDR3 is 13 residues long. Germline assignment: CDR1 MDHEN and CDR2 SYDVKM. Unmatched junction bases numbered 5, after V lost 7 bases and J lost 6 bases. The CDR3 region has the DNA TGTGCCAGCAAGCGGCAGGGGGCCAATGAGCAGTTCTTC. It encodes CASKRQGANEQFF.

This clone was found a few times. Other nucleotide sequences from this sample produce the same CDR3. The gene calls are TRBV25-1 and TRBJ1-5, with D unclear. Trimming left V 8 bases short and J 9 bases short, with 17 bases between. The germline gives CDR1 MGHDK, CDR2 SYGVNS. The CDR3 length is 13 residues. The CDR3 bases are TGTGCCAGCGACCCTGACATTTTCCGGCCCCAGCATTTT. Translation: CASDPDIFRPQHF.

The chain couples TRBV14 to TRBJ1-1; D is unclear. V shed 0 bases and J shed 10 bases, with 9 bases lying between them. The CDR3 is 12 residues long. Germline V CDR1 and CDR2: SGHDN, FVKESK. The CDR3: CASSQDSRGAFF. In DNA form, the CDR3 reads TGTGCCAGCAGCCAAGACTCTCGGGGAGCTTTCTTT.

This clone was picked up a small number of times. J is TRBJ1-1 and V is TRBV7-9, with 8 nucleotides matching TRBD1. The V and J ends lost 5 bases and 5 bases, in that order; junction bases with no gene match: 10. Germline lookup yields CDR1 SEHNR and CDR2 FQNEAQ (reference sequence). This CDR3 is 15 amino acids long. The CDR3 is CASSKRTGHGTEAFF. CDR3 sequence (DNA): TGTGCCAGCAGCAAACGGACAGGGCACGGGACTGAAGCTTTCTTT. Drawing the rest from reference TRBV7-9 and TRBJ1-1, the complete variable domain is DTGVSQNPRHKITKRGQNVTFRCDPISEHNRLYWYRQTLGQGPEFLTYFQNEAQLEKSRLLSDRFSAERPKGSFSTLEIQRTEQGDSAMYLCASSKRTGHGTEAFFGQGTRLTVV.

This sequence joins TRBV25-1 and TRBJ2-1, with D tentatively TRBD2 (6 bases). Germline loops: CDR1 MGHDK, CDR2 SYGVNS. The ends were cut back, 7 bases at V and 2 bases at J, with 15 bases in the middle. The CDR3 loop spans 15 amino acids. This CDR3 is CASILSGSPYNEQFF. CDR3 coding DNA: TGTGCCAGCATCCTCTCCGGGAGCCCCTACAATGAGCAGTTCTTC.

V is TRBV18 and J is TRBJ2-5, with 7 bases that match TRBD1. CDR3 length equals 14 residues. Germline loops: CDR1 KGHSH, CDR2 LQKENI. V lost 2 bases, J lost 11 bases, and 11 bases stayed unmatched. The CDR3 DNA reads TGTGCCAGCTCACCAGGGGGACAGCCCAGGGAGCAGTACTTC. It translates to CASSPGGQPREQYF.

Only a few counts were recorded for this clone. The rearrangement joins TRBV5-4 to TRBJ2-7; no reliable D call. Germline-derived CDR1 and CDR2 are SGHNT and YYREEE (reference sequence). This CDR3 region has 11 residues. Trimming cost V 4 bases and J 6 bases, with 8 bases left between them. The CDR3 loop reads CASSPPSEQYF. The CDR3 DNA reads as TGTGCCAGCAGCCCCCCGTCCGAGCAGTACTTC.

This clone has only a few counts. The chain employs TRBV11-1 and TRBJ2-3, with 13 bases matching TRBD2. This CDR3 is 17 amino acids long. The trim removed 1 base at V and 6 bases at J, leaving 7 bases unmatched. The germline gives CDR1 SGHAT, CDR2 FQDESV (reference sequence). The CDR3 DNA reads as TGTGCCAGCAGCTTAGGCTTGGGACTAGCGGGATCTGATACGCAGTATTTT. Protein: CASSLGLGLAGSDTQYF.

This clone was found a few times. The chain recombines TRBV28 with TRBJ2-3; 7 nucleotides match TRBD1. After removal of 8 bases from V and 2 bases from J, the junction contained 7 bases not matched to a gene. Germline values: CDR1 MDHEN, CDR2 SYDVKM. This CDR3 region has 14 residues. CDR3 in amino acids: CASFGTEYTDTQYF. DNA of the CDR3: TGTGCCAGCTTTGGGACAGAGTACACAGATACGCAGTATTTT.

This clone was observed a handful of times. This rearrangement joins TRBV18 to TRBJ1-2; no firm D call. CDR3 length equals 13 residues. CDR1 KGHSH and CDR2 LQKENI come from the germline V gene. With 1 base removed from V and 4 bases from J, the gap between germline ends came to 7 bases. The CDR3 loop reads CASSPRTPYGYTF. CDR3 bases: TGTGCCAGCTCACCACGAACACCCTATGGCTACACCTTC.

This clone was detected only a few times. The CDR3 region has the DNA TGTGCCAGCAGTGGCCCGCGGGAGGACTCCTATAATTCACCCCTCCACTTT. Protein sequence: CASSGPREDSYNSPLHF. The genes are TRBV6-4 and TRBJ1-6; D is unresolved. V was cut by 4 bases and J by 0 bases, with 13 bases left in between. The CDR3 has 17 residues. Germline-derived CDR1 and CDR2 are MRHNA and SNTAGT.

This clone was recorded a few times. This sequence joins TRBV6-1 and TRBJ2-3; 8 nucleotides align to TRBD2. The V gene's germline CDR1 is MNHNS and CDR2 SASEGT. The CDR3 is 15 residues long. The V gene end was trimmed by 2 bases and the J gene end by 5 bases; junction bases not matched to a gene: 6. The CDR3 nucleotides read TGTGCCAGCAGTGAAACAGGGACTAGAGGAGATACGCAGTATTTT. Protein sequence: CASSETGTRGDTQYF.

The V and J genes are TRBV9 and TRBJ1-1; D possibly corresponds to TRBD1 (5 bases). Germline loops: CDR1 SGDLS, CDR2 YYNGEE. Trimming removed 4 bases at V and 2 bases at J, with 15 bases between. CDR3 length equals 15 residues. The DNA of the CDR3 is TGTGCCAGCAGCCTTTCGGGACTGCCCAACACTGAAGCTTTCTTT. Translating gives CASSLSGLPNTEAFF.

The J gene is TRBJ1-1, the V gene TRBV5-5; no firm D call. V was cut by 1 base and J by 1 base, with 5 bases left in between. This CDR3 spans 13 amino acids. The V gene's germline CDR1 is SGHKS and CDR2 YYEKEE (reference sequence). The CDR3 bases are TGTGCCAGCAGCTTGCAGGAGAACACTGAAGCTTTCTTT. It yields the protein CASSLQENTEAFF.

This chain joins TRBV7-9 and TRBJ1-5, with TRBD1 as a possible D gene (5 bases). Trimming pared 4 bases from V and 6 bases from J, leaving 13 bases between. CDR1 and CDR2 (germline): SEHNR, FQNEAQ (reference sequence). The CDR3 is 14 residues long. The CDR3 loop is CASSSSYGGQPQHF. In nucleotides, the CDR3 is TGTGCCAGCAGCTCATCATACGGGGGTCAGCCCCAGCATTTT.

The rearrangement links TRBV15 to TRBJ2-3; 7 bases map to TRBD2. The CDR3 runs 15 residues. Germline CDR1 reads LNHNV; CDR2 reads YYDKDF (reference sequence). Losses at the gene ends were 5 bases for V and 0 bases for J; bases not matched to a gene: 5. The CDR3, as DNA: TGTGCCACCAGCCAGCGGGGTTATAGCACAGATACGCAGTATTTT. It yields the protein CATSQRGYSTDTQYF.

The chain uses TRBV9 and TRBJ2-1; 8 bases agree with TRBD2. In germline, CDR1 is SGDLS, CDR2 YYNGEE. Trimming at V came to 3 bases and at J to 3 bases, leaving 14 bases not matched to a gene. The CDR3 consists of 18 residues. CDR3 sequence (DNA): TGTGCCAGCAGCGCCCCGGGAGGGTTGCGGGATTACTACAATGAGCAGTTCTTC. It specifies CASSAPGGLRDYYNEQFF.

The chain has TRBV4-2 and TRBJ2-1; 13 bases map to TRBD2. Germline lookup yields CDR1 LGHNA and CDR2 YNFKEQ. This CDR3 contains 16 residues. With 5 bases clipped from V and 4 bases from J, the junction kept 5 bases outside the gene matches. In DNA, the CDR3 is TGTGCCAGCAGCTTGGGACTAGCGGGACGTTACAATGAGCAGTTCTTC. It specifies CASSLGLAGRYNEQFF.

This rearrangement joins TRBV7-2 to TRBJ2-3, with 11 positions matching TRBD2. There are 16 residues in the CDR3. Germline V gives CDR1 SGHTA, CDR2 FQGNSA. The V and J ends lost 5 bases and 4 bases, in that order; junction bases with no gene match: 8. CDR3 residues: CASSRSSGGAPDTQYF. As DNA, the CDR3 is TGTGCCAGCAGCCGAAGTAGCGGGGGGGCACCAGATACGCAGTATTTT.

This clone occurred a few times. V and J are TRBV28 and TRBJ2-6; D possibly corresponds to TRBD1 (6 bases). Trimming stripped 4 bases from V and 0 bases from J, with 13 bases between. Germline-derived CDR1 and CDR2 are MDHEN and SYDVKM. There are 17 residues in the CDR3. The chain's CDR3 is CASSSGQPASGANVLTF. Here the CDR3 DNA reads TGTGCCAGCAGTTCTGGACAGCCTGCCTCTGGGGCCAACGTCCTGACTTTC.

The rearrangement uses TRBV6-1 and TRBJ2-7; TRBD2 agrees at 8 bases. Germline CDR1 is MNHNS and CDR2 is SASEGT. Trimming at V came to 4 bases and at J to 6 bases, leaving 8 bases not matched to a gene. The CDR3 covers 14 residues. The CDR3: CASSGRGGLGEQYF. CDR3 coding DNA: TGTGCCAGCAGTGGCCGGGGGGGGCTGGGCGAGCAGTACTTC.

This clone came up a few times. CDR3 loop: CASSTGTGPSGYTF. CDR3 in DNA: TGTGCCAGCTCAACCGGGACAGGTCCCTCTGGCTACACCTTC. The chain couples TRBV18 to TRBJ1-2, with 8 bases that match TRBD1. CDR3 length: 14 amino acids. J gave up 7 bases and V 5 bases, and 9 bases lay outside the gene matches. Per germline, CDR1 KGHSH and CDR2 LQKENI.

This clone was counted a few times. V usage is TRBV28 and J usage is TRBJ2-7, with 13 bases identical to TRBD2. There are 14 residues in the CDR3. Germline values: CDR1 MDHEN, CDR2 SYDVKM. Germline trimming cut 11 bases from V and 4 bases from J; bases unmatched to any gene: 8. The CDR3 loop reads CAARTSGGRYEQYF. The CDR3 DNA sequence: TGTGCCGCTAGGACTAGCGGGGGTAGGTACGAGCAGTACTTC.

This clone occurred a few times. The chain has TRBV7-2 and TRBJ1-5, with a weak D call TRBD1 (5 bases). CDR1 and CDR2 (germline): SGHTA, FQGNSA. The CDR3 is 13 residues long. V was trimmed by 8 bases and J by 6 bases, leaving 14 bases between them. For the CDR3, the DNA is TGTGCCAGCCAATCAGGCGGGACTCAGCCCCAGCATTTT. As protein: CASQSGGTQPQHF.

With respect to this clone: Distinct nucleotide sequences in the sample also encode this CDR3. V usage is TRBV11-2 and J usage is TRBJ1-1; tentative D call: TRBD1 (6 bases). The CDR3 totals 13 residues. Germline V gene sequence: CDR1 SGHAT, CDR2 FQNNGV. Trimming stripped 3 bases from V and 1 base from J, with 6 bases between. The CDR3 DNA follows: TGTGCCAGCAGCTTGGACAGGAACACTGAAGCTTTCTTT. As protein: CASSLDRNTEAFF.